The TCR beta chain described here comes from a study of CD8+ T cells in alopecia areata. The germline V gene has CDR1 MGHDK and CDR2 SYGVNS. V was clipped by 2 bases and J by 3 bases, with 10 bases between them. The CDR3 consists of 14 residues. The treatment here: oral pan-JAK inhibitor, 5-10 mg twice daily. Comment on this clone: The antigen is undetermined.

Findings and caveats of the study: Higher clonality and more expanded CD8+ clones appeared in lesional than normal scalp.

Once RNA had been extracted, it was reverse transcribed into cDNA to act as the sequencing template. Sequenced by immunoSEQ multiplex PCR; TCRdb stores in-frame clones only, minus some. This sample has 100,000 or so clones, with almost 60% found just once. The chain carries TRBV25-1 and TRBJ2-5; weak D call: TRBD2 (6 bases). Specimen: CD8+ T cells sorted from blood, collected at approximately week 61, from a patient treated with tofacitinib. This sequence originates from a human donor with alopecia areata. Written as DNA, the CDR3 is TGTGCCAGCAGTGAACGTTGGGGGGAAGAGACCCAGTACTTC. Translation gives CASSERWGEETQYF.